Presented here are 25 T cell receptor beta chains from one specimen sequenced in a study of T-cell memory formation after mild COVID-19. TCRdb redid the calling of the 5' RACE reads with MiXCR, one entry per CDR3 protein. The data contain about 180,000 distinct CDR3 sequences, about 18% of them singletons. Source material: PBMCs or a T cell subset sorted from them (not recorded which). The receptors come from a man between 18 and 29 years old who had mild COVID-19 (a few samples of this study predate the infection). Cell type and time point are not known.

There are a few counts of this clonotype. The chain links TRBV20-1 to TRBJ1-4; TRBD1 might be the D (5 bases). The ends were cut back, 3 bases at V and 8 bases at J, with 13 bases in the middle. Germline assignment: CDR1 DFQATT and CDR2 SNEGSKA (reference sequence). The CDR3 spans 13 residues. CDR3 bases: TGCAGTGCTAGGACAGAGACCAAAGAAAAACTGTTTTTT. It codes for CSARTETKEKLFF.

This chain joins TRBV7-2 and TRBJ2-3; 7 bases fit TRBD2. The trim removed 1 base at V and 1 base at J, leaving 2 bases unmatched. The CDR3 sequence is 15 residues long. Looked up from germline, CDR1 is SGHTA and CDR2 is FQGNSA. CDR3 in DNA: TGTGCCAGCAGCTTAGTACGGGGGGGCACAGATACGCAGTATTTT. Translated, it gives CASSLVRGGTDTQYF.

In this sample, this clonotype turned up many times. The rearrangement joins TRBV7-2 to TRBJ1-4; D not resolved. The CDR3 contains 11 residues. Germline V CDR1 and CDR2: SGHTA, FQGNSA. Between the trimmed V and J ends, which lost 6 bases and 4 bases, there was a span of 3 bases. The CDR3 spells CASRLNEKLFF. For the CDR3, the DNA is TGTGCCAGCAGACTTAATGAAAAACTGTTTTTT.

Many counts were recorded for this clonotype. DNA for the CDR3: TGTGCCAGCAGTTTTCGGCCTAGCCTCAGTTACGAGCAGTACTTC. This encodes CASSFRPSLSYEQYF. The chain has TRBV12-3 or TRBV12-4 and TRBJ2-7, with D perhaps matching TRBD2 (5 bases). V dropped 3 bases and J dropped 4 bases, with 16 bases sitting between them. The length of the CDR3 is 15 residues.

The chain recombines TRBV4-1 with TRBJ1-2, with D tentatively TRBD1 (5 bases). CDR1 is MGHRA, CDR2 YSYEKL, per germline. The V and J ends lost 3 bases and 8 bases respectively, with 19 bases between them. The CDR3 has 15 residues. CDR3 sequence reads: CASSHPARGFEGYTF. The CDR3 region has the DNA TGCGCCAGCAGCCACCCCGCGCGGGGGTTCGAAGGCTACACCTTC.

The rearrangement uses TRBV24-1 and TRBJ2-3; the D is unclear. Germline CDR1 reads KGHDR; CDR2 reads SFDVKD. The CDR3 length is 12 residues. The V gene lost 0 bases and the J gene lost 6 bases, with 3 bases spanning the gap. Written as DNA, the CDR3 is TGTGCCACCAGTGATTTGCTGGATACGCAGTATTTT. It translates to CATSDLLDTQYF.

In this sample, this clonotype turned up a few times. The rearrangement links TRBV5-1 to TRBJ1-2, with unresolved D. The V gene lost 0 bases and the J gene lost 4 bases, with 13 bases spanning the gap. Per the germline V gene, CDR1 is SGHRS and CDR2 is YFSETQ. The CDR3 is 15 residues long. CDR3 DNA sequence: TGCGCCAGCAGCTTGGAGGGTCTTGGTGGCTATGGCTACACCTTC. Translating it yields CASSLEGLGGYGYTF.

This clonotype was counted between two and nine times. The V and J genes are TRBV18 and TRBJ2-2; no clear D. Germline values: CDR1 KGHSH, CDR2 LQKENI. The CDR3 extends over 13 amino acids. The V gene lost 3 bases and the J gene lost 4 bases, with 6 bases spanning the gap. The CDR3 sequence is CASSPIRTGELFF. DNA of the CDR3: TGTGCCAGCTCACCTATACGCACCGGGGAGCTGTTTTTT. Based on the CDR3 plus reference TRBV18 and TRBJ2-2, the full variable domain is NAGVMQNPRHLVRRRGQEARLRCSPMKGHSHVYWYRQLPEEGLKFMVYLQKENIIDESGMPKERFSAEFPKEGPSILRIQQVVRGDSAAYFCASSPIRTGELFFGEGSRLTVL.

This clonotype has more than one count but fewer than ten. The chain joins TRBV20-1 to TRBJ2-7; D gene ambiguous. Germline V lookup: CDR1 DFQATT, CDR2 SNEGSKA (reference sequence). V lost 0 bases to trimming and J lost 0 bases, with 9 bases between them. This CDR3 contains 14 residues. CDR3 DNA: TGCAGTGCTAGAGAAGGCGCGCTCTCCTACGAGCAGTACTTC. Amino acid sequence: CSAREGALSYEQYF.

V usage is TRBV29-1 and J usage is TRBJ2-7; 7 bases are shared with TRBD1. The trim removed 3 bases at V and 1 base at J, leaving 9 bases unmatched. The CDR3 loop spans 15 amino acids. CDR1 SQVTM and CDR2 ANQGSEA come from the germline V gene. CDR3 bases: TGCAGCGTTGAGGAGCCAGGACAGGTATCCTACGAGCAGTACTTC. It codes for CSVEEPGQVSYEQYF.

The rearrangement uses TRBV7-9 and TRBJ2-7; perhaps TRBD1 as D (5 bases). Germline CDR1 SEHNR, CDR2 FQNEAQ (reference sequence). The CDR3 spans 14 residues. V dropped 1 base and J dropped 5 bases, with 12 bases sitting between them. CDR3 sequence (DNA): TGTGCCAGCAGCTTAGTAGACAGACTGGACGAGCAGTACTTC. Protein sequence: CASSLVDRLDEQYF.

This clonotype was recorded many times. The chain carries TRBV2 and TRBJ2-6; D gene unclear. The CDR3 loop spans 14 amino acids. The germline CDR1 and CDR2 sequences are SNHLY and FYNNEI. V lost 4 bases and J lost 0, with 4 bases in between. CDR3 sequence (DNA): TGTGCCAGCAGTGCGAGCTCTGGGGCCAACGTCCTGACTTTC. It yields the protein CASSASSGANVLTF.

Within the sample, this clonotype is medium-sized (0.01 to 0.1%). The chain is built from TRBV4-1 and TRBJ2-4, with D tentatively TRBD2 (5 bases). This CDR3 has 16 amino acids. Trimming cost V 10 bases and J 1 base, with 20 bases left between them. Germline lookup yields CDR1 MGHRA and CDR2 YSYEKL. CDR3 in amino acids: CATSGAGFLAKNIQYF. The DNA of the CDR3 is TGCGCCACCTCGGGTGCGGGCTTTCTGGCCAAAAACATTCAGTACTTC.

This clonotype occurred many times. The chain uses TRBV5-1 and TRBJ1-1; 12 bases agree with TRBD1. This CDR3 is 15 amino acids long. V lost 4 bases to trimming and J lost 5 bases; unmatched junction nucleotides: 6. Germline CDR1 reads SGHRS; CDR2 reads YFSETQ. CDR3 in DNA: TGCGCCAGCAGCACCGGGACAGGGGGCTCGACTGAAGCTTTCTTT. Its translation: CASSTGTGGSTEAFF.

This clonotype was observed at least ten times. The chain links TRBV20-1 to TRBJ2-7, with D tentatively TRBD1 (5 bases). V was pared by 5 bases and J by 6 bases, with 11 bases between. The CDR3 has 11 residues. The germline V gene has CDR1 DFQATT and CDR2 SNEGSKA (reference sequence). The CDR3 here is CSAGAPLEQYF. The DNA of the CDR3 is TGCAGTGCTGGGGCCCCGCTCGAGCAGTACTTC.

In this sample, this clonotype turned up a few times. The J gene is TRBJ2-3, the V gene TRBV7-9; 7 nucleotides agree with TRBD2. Germline values: CDR1 SEHNR, CDR2 FQNEAQ (reference sequence). This CDR3 comprises 13 residues. J gave up 4 bases and V 5 bases, and 3 bases lay outside the gene matches. As DNA, the CDR3 is TGTGCCAGCAGCACCCGGGGGGCAGATACGCAGTATTTT. Encoded protein: CASSTRGADTQYF.

The J gene is TRBJ1-1, the V gene TRBV6-2 or TRBV6-3, with D perhaps TRBD1 (6 bases). The CDR3 consists of 13 residues. Per the germline V gene, CDR1 is MNHEY and CDR2 is SVGEGT. The V end was cut by 6 bases, the J end by 0 bases, with 8 bases between. CDR3 region: CASRDRMNTEAFF. CDR3 sequence (DNA): TGTGCCAGCAGAGACAGGATGAACACTGAAGCTTTCTTT.

The J gene is TRBJ2-1, the V gene TRBV20-1; 10 nucleotides line up with TRBD2. Germline V gene sequence: CDR1 DFQATT, CDR2 SNEGSKA (reference sequence). With 6 bases clipped from V and 6 bases from J, the junction kept 5 bases outside the gene matches. The CDR3 is made up of 13 amino acids. CDR3 sequence reads: CSATGTSVNEQFF. In nucleotides, the CDR3 is TGCAGTGCAACCGGGACTAGCGTCAATGAGCAGTTCTTC.

The V gene is TRBV12-3 or TRBV12-4, the J gene TRBJ2-5; weak D call: TRBD1 (6 bases). With 10 bases removed from V and 2 bases from J, the gap between germline ends came to 20 bases. This CDR3 comprises 15 residues. The DNA for the CDR3 is TGTGCCACCAGATTGGGCAGGGGATTTCAAGAGACCCAGTACTTC. Translating it yields CATRLGRGFQETQYF.

This clonotype was detected only a few times. V is TRBV7-8 and J is TRBJ2-1; 8 bases fit TRBD1. This CDR3 spans 15 amino acids. Germline lookup yields CDR1 SGHVS and CDR2 FQNEAQ. With 6 bases clipped from V and 8 bases from J, the junction kept 12 bases outside the gene matches. CDR3 coding DNA: TGTGCCAGCAGACCCGCCCGGACAGGGTATCATGAGCAGTTCTTC. Amino acids: CASRPARTGYHEQFF.

This clonotype was seen more than once but under ten times. The genes are TRBV2 and TRBJ2-3; D is uncertain. This CDR3 is 13 amino acids long. Germline values: CDR1 SNHLY, CDR2 FYNNEI. The V end was cut by 5 bases, the J end by 2 bases, with 8 bases between. The CDR3: CASSRFYTDTQYF. CDR3 DNA sequence: TGTGCCAGCAGTCGGTTTTACACAGATACGCAGTATTTT.

The chain couples TRBV5-6 to TRBJ1-3, with TRBD1 as a possible D gene (5 bases). The CDR3 spans 15 residues. Per germline, CDR1 SGHDT and CDR2 YYEEEE. V gave up 4 bases and J gave up 0 bases, with 11 bases separating them. CDR3 protein: CASSLGRNSGNTIYF. The CDR3 DNA sequence: TGTGCCAGCAGCCTGGGACGGAACTCTGGAAACACCATATATTTT.

This chain connects TRBV5-5 to TRBJ1-1, with D tentatively TRBD1 (5 bases). Germline V gene lookup returns CDR1 SGHKS and CDR2 YYEKEE (reference sequence). Trimming stripped 2 bases from V and 0 bases from J, with 14 bases between. The CDR3 length is 16 residues. Here the CDR3 reads CASSLDRAGMNTEAFF. The CDR3 nucleotides read TGTGCCAGCAGCTTAGATCGGGCAGGGATGAACACTGAAGCTTTCTTT.

This clonotype was counted between two and nine times. Here the CDR3 reads CASSLRFLSELYV. In DNA, the CDR3 is TGTGCCAGCAGCTTGAGATTTCTGTCGGAGCTGTACGTC. The V call is TRBV5-6, the J call TRBJ2-7; D not resolved. CDR1 SGHDT and CDR2 YYEEEE come from the germline V gene. The CDR3 totals 13 residues.

This clonotype was observed a few times. V usage is TRBV5-1 and J usage is TRBJ1-2; D is possibly TRBD1 (6 bases). V was trimmed by 4 bases and J by 4 bases, leaving 11 bases between them. The CDR3 spans 13 residues. Germline-derived CDR1 and CDR2 are SGHRS and YFSETQ. CDR3 nucleotide sequence: TGCGCCAGCAGCCTAGGGACAAGCTATGGCTACACCTTC. Its protein is CASSLGTSYGYTF.